This T cell receptor beta chain was found in a study of shared clonotypes between healthy human individuals. V lost 4 bases, J lost 0 bases, and 11 bases lay in between. This CDR3 comprises 14 residues. The germline CDR1 and CDR2 sequences are SGHRS and YFSETQ. Libraries were prepared by immunoSEQ multiplex PCR; TCRdb keeps only in-frame clonotypes and omits some of them. The profile shows roughly 2.2 million clones, 80% to 95% of them singletons. Comment on this clone: Additional DNA sequences in this sample encode the identical CDR3.

Sequencing was done on a sample of naive CD4+ T cells from PBMCs. Specified subset: CD45RA+ positively selected. This clonotype was sampled from a man younger than 35 in good health. Some clones in this sample may be carry-over from other donors' samples. The rearrangement links TRBV5-1 to TRBJ2-7; maybe TRBD1 (6 bases). The CDR3 DNA reads TGCGCCAGCAGCAGGCCGGACAGCTCCTACGAGCAGTACTTC. Translated: CASSRPDSSYEQYF.